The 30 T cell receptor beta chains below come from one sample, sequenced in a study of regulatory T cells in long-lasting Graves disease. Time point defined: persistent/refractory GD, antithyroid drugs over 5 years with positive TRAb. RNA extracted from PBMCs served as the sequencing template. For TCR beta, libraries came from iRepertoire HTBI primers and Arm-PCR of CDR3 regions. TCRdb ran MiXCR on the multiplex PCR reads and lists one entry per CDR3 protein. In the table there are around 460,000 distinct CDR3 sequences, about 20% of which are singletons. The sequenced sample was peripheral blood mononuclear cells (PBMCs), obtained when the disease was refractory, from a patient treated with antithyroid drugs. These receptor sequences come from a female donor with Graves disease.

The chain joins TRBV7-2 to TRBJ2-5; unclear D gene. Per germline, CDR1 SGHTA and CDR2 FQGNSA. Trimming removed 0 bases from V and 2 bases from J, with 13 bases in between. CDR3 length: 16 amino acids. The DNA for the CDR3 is TGTGCCAGCAGCTTAGCGCCTGTTGTGGTACAAGAGACCCAGTACTTC. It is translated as CASSLAPVVVQETQYF.

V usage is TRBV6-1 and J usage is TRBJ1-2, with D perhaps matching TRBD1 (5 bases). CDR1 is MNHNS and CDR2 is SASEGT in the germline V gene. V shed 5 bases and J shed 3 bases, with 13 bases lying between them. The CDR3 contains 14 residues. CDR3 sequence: CASSSTPGDYGYTF. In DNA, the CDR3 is TGTGCCAGCAGTAGTACCCCGGGGGACTATGGCTACACCTTC.

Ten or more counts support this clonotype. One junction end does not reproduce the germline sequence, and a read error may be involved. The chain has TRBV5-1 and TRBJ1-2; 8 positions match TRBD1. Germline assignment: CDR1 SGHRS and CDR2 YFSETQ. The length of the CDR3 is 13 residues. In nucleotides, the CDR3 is TGTGCCAGCAGCCCGGGACAGGATGTAGGCTACACCTTC. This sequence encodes CASSPGQDVGYTF.

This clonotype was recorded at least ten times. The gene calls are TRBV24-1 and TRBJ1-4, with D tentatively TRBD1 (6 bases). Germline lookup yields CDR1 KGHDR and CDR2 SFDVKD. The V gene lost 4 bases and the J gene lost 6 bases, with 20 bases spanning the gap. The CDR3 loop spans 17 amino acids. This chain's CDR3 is CATSEAHTGSKHEKLFF. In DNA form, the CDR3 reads TGTGCCACCAGTGAAGCCCATACAGGGTCAAAGCATGAAAAACTGTTTTTT.

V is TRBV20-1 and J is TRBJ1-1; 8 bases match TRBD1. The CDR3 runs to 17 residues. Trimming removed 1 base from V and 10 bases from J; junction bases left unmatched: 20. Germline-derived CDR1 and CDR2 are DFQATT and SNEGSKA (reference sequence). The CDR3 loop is CSARVTGVRGRIRGAFF. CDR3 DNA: TGCAGTGCTAGAGTGACGGGGGTCAGGGGGCGCATAAGGGGAGCTTTCTTT.

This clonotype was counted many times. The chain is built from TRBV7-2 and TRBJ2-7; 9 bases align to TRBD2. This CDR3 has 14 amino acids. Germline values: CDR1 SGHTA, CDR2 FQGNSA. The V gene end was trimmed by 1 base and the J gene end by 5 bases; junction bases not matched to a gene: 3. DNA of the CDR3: TGTGCCAGCAGCTTAGGCGGGAGGGCCAACGAGCAGTACTTC. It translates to CASSLGGRANEQYF.

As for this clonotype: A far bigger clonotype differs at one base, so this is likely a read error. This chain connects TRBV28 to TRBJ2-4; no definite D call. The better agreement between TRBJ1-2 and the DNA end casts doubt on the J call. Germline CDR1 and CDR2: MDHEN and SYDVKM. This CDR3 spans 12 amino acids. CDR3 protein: CACSQREDGYTF. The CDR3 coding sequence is TGTGCCTGCAGTCAACGGGAGGATGGCTACACCTTC.

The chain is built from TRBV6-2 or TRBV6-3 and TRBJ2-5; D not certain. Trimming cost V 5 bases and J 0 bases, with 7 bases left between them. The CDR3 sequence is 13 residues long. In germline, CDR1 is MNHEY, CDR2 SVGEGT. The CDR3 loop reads CASSAEYQETQYF. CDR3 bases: TGTGCCAGCAGTGCTGAGTACCAAGAGACCCAGTACTTC.

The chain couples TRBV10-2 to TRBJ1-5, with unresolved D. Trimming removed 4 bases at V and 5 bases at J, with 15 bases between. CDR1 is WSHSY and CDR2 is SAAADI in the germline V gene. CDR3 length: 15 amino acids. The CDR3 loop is CASSASIGLDQPQHF. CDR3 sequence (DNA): TGCGCCAGCAGTGCTTCCATCGGCCTGGATCAGCCCCAGCATTTT.

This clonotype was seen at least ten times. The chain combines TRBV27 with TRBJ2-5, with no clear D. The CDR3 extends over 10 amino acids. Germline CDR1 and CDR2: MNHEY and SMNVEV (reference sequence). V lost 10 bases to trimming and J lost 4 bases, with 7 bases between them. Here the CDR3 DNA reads TGTGCCAACCTCCGAGAGACCCAGTACTTC. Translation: CANLRETQYF.

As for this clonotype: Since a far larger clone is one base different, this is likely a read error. DNA for the CDR3: TGTGCCAGCACGGCGGGGACGGGTGGCGGGGAGCTGTTTTTT. This translates into CASTAGTGGGELFF. This rearrangement joins TRBV2 to TRBJ2-2; TRBD2 is a possible D gene (6 bases). Germline values: CDR1 SNHLY, CDR2 FYNNEI. The length of the CDR3 is 14 residues. V lost 7 bases and J lost 7, with 16 bases in between.

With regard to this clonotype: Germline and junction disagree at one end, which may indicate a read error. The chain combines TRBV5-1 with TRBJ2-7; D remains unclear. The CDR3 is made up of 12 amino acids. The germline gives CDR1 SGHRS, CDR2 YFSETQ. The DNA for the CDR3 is TGTGCCAGCAGCTTGAGTTGGGGCGAGCAGTACTTC. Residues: CASSLSWGEQYF. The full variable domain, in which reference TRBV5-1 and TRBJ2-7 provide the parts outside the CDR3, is KAGVTQTPRYLIKTRGQQVTLSCSPISGHRSVSWYQQTPGQGLQFLFEYFSETQRNKGNFPGRFSGRQFSNSRSEMNVSTLELGDSALYLCASSLSWGEQYFGPGTRLTVT.

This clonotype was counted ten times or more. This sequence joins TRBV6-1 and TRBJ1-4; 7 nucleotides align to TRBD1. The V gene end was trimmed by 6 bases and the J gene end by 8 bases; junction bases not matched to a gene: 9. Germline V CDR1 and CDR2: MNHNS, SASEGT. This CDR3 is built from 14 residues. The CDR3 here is CASSLTGAGEKLFF. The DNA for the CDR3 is TGTGCCAGCAGCCTCACAGGGGCGGGAGAAAAACTGTTTTTT.

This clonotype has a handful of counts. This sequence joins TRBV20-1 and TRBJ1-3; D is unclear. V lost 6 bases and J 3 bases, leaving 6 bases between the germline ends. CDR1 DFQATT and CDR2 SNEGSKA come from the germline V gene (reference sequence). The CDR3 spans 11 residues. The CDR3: CSAIGGNTIYF. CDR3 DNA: TGCAGTGCCATCGGTGGAAACACCATATATTTT.

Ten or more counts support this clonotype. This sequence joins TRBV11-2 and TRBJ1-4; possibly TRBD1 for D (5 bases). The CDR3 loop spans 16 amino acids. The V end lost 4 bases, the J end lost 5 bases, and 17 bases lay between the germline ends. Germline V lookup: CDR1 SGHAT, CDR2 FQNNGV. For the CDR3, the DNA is TGTGCCAGCAGCTCGCCCGCGCAGGGAATAAATGAAAAACTGTTTTTT. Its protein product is CASSSPAQGINEKLFF. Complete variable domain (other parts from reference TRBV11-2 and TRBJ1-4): EAGVAQSPRYKIIEKRQSVAFWCNPISGHATLYWYQQILGQGPKLLIQFQNNGVVDDSQLPKDRFSAERLKGVDSTLKIQPAKLEDSAVYLCASSSPAQGINEKLFFGSGTQLSVL.

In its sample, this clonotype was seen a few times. The CDR3 bases are TGTGCCTGGAGTGTATCAGGGCCCACCGGGGAGCTGTTTTTT. It yields the protein CAWSVSGPTGELFF. This chain uses TRBV30 with TRBJ2-2; possible D gene TRBD1, 5 bases. The V end was cut by 0 bases, the J end by 4 bases, with 9 bases between. The CDR3 runs 14 residues. From germline, CDR1 is GTSNPN and CDR2 SVGIG (reference sequence).

CDR3 amino acids: CASSPGRHYGYTF. The CDR3, as DNA: TGTGCCAGCAGCCCTGGACGCCACTATGGCTACACCTTC. The rearrangement joins TRBV7-9 to TRBJ1-2; no firm D call. In germline, CDR1 is SEHNR, CDR2 FQNEAQ (reference sequence). The CDR3 has 13 residues. Between the trimmed V and J ends, which lost 5 bases and 3 bases, there was a span of 10 bases.

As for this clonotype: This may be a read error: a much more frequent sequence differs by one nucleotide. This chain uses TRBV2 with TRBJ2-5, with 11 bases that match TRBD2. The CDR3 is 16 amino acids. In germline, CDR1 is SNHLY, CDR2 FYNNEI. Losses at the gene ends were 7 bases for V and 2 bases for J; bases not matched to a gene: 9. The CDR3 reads CASNPSGLAEQETQYF. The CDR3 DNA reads TGTGCCAGCAACCCATCGGGACTAGCGGAACAAGAGACCCAGTACTTC.

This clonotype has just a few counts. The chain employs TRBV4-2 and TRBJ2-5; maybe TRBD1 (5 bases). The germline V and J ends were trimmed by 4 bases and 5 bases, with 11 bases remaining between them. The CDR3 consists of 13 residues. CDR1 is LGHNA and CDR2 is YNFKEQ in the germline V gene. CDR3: CASSRKPGETQYF. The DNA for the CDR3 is TGTGCCAGCAGCCGAAAACCAGGGGAGACCCAGTACTTC.

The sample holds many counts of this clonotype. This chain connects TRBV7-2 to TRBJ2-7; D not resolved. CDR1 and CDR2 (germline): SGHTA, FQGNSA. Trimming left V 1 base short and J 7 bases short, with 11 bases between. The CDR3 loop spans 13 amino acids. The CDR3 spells CASSLGTRREQYF. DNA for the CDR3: TGTGCCAGCAGCTTAGGGACCCGCAGGGAGCAGTACTTC.

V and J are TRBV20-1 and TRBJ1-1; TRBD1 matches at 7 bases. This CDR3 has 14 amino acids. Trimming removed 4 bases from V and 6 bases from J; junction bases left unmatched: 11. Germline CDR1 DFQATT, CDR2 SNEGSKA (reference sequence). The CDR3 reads CSAILPQGEAEAFF. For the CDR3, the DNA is TGCAGTGCTATCTTACCTCAGGGGGAGGCTGAAGCTTTCTTT.

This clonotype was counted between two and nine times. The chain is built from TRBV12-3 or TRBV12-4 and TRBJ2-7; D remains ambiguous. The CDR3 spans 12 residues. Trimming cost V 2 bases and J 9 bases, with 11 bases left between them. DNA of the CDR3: TGTGCCAGCAGTTTACTGAGAGGTGGGCAGTACTTC. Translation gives CASSLLRGGQYF.

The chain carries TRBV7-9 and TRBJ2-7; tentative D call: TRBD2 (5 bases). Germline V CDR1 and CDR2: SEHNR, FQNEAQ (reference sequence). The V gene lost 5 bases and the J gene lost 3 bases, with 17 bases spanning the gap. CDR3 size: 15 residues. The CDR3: CASSRSPLGSYEQYF. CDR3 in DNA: TGTGCCAGCAGCCGCTCTCCATTAGGGAGCTACGAGCAGTACTTC.

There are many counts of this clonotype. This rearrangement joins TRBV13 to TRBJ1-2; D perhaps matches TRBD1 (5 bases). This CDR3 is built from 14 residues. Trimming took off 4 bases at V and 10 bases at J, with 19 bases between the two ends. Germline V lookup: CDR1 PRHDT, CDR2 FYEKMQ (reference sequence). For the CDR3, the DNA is TGTGCCAGCAGCTCCGGCAGGGAAGGCTATTACTACACCTTC. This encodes CASSSGREGYYYTF.

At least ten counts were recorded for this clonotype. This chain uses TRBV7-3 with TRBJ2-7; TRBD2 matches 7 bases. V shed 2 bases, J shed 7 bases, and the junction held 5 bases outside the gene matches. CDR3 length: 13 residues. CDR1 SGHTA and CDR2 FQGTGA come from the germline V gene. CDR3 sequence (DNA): TGTGCCAGCAGCTTATCTGGAGCGGGGGAGCAGTACTTC. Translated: CASSLSGAGEQYF.

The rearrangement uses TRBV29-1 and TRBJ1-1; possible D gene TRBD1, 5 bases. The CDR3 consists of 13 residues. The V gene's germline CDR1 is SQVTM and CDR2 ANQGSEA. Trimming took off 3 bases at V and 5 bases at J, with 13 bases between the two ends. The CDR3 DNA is TGCAGCGTTGAGTACGGCCGGGGGACTGAAGCTTTCTTT. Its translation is CSVEYGRGTEAFF. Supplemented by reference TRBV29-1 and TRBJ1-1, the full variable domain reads SAVISQKPSRDICQRGTSLTIQCQVDSQVTMMFWYRQQPGQSLTLIATANQGSEATYESGFVIDKFPISRPNLTFSTLTVSNMSPEDSSIYLCSVEYGRGTEAFFGQGTRLTVV.

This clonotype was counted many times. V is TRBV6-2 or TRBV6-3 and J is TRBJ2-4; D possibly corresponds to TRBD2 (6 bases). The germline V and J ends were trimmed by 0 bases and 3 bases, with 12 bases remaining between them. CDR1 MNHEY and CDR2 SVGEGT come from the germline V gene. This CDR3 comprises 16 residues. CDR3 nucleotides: TGTGCCAGCAGTTACTCGTTTGGAGGGGACAAAAACATTCAGTACTTC. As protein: CASSYSFGGDKNIQYF.

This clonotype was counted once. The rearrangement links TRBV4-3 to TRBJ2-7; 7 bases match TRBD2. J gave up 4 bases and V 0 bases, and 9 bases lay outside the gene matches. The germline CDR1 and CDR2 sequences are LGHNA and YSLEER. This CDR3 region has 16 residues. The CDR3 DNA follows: TGCGCCAGCAGCCAAGATTGGGGGGAGGGCCGGTACGAGCAGTACTTC. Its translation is CASSQDWGEGRYEQYF.

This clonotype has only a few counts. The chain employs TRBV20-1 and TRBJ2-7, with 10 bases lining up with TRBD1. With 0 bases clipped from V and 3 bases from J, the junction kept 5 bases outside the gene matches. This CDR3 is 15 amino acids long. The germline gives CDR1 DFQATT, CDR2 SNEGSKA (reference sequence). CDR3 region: CSAREPDRGVYEQYF. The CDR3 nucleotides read TGCAGTGCTAGAGAGCCGGACAGGGGGGTCTACGAGCAGTACTTC.

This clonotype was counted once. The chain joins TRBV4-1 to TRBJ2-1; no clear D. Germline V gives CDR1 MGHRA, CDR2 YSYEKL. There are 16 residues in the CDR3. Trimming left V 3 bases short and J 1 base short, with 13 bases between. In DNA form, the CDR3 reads TGCGCCAGCAGCCACCTCGACATGGTGTCCTACAATGAGCAGTTCTTC. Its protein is CASSHLDMVSYNEQFF.